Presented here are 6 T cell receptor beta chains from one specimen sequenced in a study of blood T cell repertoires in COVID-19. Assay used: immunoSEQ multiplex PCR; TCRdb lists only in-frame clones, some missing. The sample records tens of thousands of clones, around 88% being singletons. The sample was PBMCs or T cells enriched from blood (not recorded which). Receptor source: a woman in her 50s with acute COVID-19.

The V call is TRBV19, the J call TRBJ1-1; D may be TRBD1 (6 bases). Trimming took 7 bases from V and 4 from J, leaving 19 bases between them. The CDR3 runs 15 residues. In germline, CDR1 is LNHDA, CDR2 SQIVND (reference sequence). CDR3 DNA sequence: TGTGCCAGTAATACAGGGTTCCAGGGGACCACTGAAGCTTTCTTT. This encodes CASNTGFQGTTEAFF.

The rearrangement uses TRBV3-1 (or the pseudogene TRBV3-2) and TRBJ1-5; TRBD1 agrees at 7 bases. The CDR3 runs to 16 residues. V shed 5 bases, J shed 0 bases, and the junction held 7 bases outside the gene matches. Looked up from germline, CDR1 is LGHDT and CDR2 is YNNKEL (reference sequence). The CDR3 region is CASSSGTVHSNQPQHF. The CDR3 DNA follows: TGTGCCAGCAGCTCCGGGACAGTGCATAGCAATCAGCCCCAGCATTTT.

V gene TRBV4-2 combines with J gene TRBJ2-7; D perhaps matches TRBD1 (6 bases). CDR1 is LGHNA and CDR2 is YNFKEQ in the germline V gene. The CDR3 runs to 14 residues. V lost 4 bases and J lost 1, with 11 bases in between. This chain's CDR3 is CASSPPGTSYEQYF. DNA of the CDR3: TGTGCCAGCAGCCCACCCGGGACATCCTACGAGCAGTACTTC.

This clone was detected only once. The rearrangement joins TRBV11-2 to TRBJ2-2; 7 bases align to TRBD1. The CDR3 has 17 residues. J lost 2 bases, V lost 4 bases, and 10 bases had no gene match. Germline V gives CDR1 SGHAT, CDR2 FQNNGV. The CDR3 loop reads CASSSRPGQLNTGELFF. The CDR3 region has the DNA TGTGCCAGCAGCTCGAGACCGGGACAGCTAAACACCGGGGAGCTGTTTTTT.

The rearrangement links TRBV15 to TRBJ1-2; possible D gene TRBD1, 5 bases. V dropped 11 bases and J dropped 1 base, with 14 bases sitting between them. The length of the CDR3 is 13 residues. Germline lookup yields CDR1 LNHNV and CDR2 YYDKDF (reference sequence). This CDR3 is CAATPGINYGYTF. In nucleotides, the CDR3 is TGTGCCGCGACGCCAGGGATTAACTATGGCTACACCTTC.

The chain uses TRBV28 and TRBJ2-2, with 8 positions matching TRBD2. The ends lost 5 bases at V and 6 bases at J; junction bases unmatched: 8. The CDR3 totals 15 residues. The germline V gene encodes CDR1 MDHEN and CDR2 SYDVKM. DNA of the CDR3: TGTGCCAGCAGTCAACCGGGACTAGGTCCCGGGGAGCTGTTTTTT. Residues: CASSQPGLGPGELFF.